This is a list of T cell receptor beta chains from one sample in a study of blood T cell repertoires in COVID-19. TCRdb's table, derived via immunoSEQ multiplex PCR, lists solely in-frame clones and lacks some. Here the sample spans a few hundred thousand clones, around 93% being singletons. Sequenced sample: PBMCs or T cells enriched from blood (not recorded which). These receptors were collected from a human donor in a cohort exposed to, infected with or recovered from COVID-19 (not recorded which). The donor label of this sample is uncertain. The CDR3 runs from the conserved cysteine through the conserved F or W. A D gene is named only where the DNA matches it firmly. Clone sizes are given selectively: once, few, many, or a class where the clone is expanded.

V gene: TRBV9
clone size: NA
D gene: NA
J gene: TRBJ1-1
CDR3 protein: CASSVGHTNTEAFF
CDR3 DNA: TGTGCCAGCAGCGTCGGACACACGAACACTGAAGCTTTCTTT

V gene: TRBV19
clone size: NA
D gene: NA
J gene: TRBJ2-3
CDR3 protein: CASSIGTASTDTQYF
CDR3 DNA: TGTGCCAGTAGTATAGGGACTGCCAGCACAGATACGCAGTATTTT

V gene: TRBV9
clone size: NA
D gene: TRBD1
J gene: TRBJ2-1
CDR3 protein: CASSVGQGAYNEQFF
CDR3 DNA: TGTGCCAGCAGCGTAGGGCAGGGGGCCTACAATGAGCAGTTCTTC

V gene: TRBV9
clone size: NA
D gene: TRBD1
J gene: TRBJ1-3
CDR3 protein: CASSVISDRVSGNTIYF
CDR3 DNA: TGTGCCAGCAGCGTGATTTCGGACAGGGTGTCTGGAAACACCATATATTTT

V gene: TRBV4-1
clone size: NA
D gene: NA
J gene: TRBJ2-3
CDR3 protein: CASSPEGLPQDTQYF
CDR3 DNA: TGCGCCAGCAGCCCCGAGGGACTGCCCCAAGATACGCAGTATTTT

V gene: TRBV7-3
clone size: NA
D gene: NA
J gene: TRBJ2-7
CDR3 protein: CASSVDRIQYF
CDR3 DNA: TGTGCCAGCAGCGTCGACAGGATTCAGTACTTC

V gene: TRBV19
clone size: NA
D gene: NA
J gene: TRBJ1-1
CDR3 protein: CASSTLSDSGAEAFF
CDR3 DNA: TGTGCCAGTAGTACCCTTTCTGATTCCGGAGCTGAAGCTTTCTTT

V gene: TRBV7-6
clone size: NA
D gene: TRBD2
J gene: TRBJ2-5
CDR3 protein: CASSLGTLAEETQYF
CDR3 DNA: TGTGCCAGCAGCTTAGGAACGCTAGCGGAAGAGACCCAGTACTTC

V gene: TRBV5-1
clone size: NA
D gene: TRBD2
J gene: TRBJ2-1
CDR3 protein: CASSRDYSSYNEQFF
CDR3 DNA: TGCGCCAGCAGCCGGGACTACAGCTCCTACAATGAGCAGTTCTTC

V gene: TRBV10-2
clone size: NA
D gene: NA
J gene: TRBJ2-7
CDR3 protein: CASSESSRNEQYF
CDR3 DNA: TGCGCCAGCAGTGAAAGCTCCAGGAACGAGCAGTACTTC

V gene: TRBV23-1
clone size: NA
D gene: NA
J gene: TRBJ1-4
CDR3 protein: CARKRQTNEKLFF
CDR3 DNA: TGCGCCAGAAAGAGGCAGACTAATGAAAAACTGTTTTTT

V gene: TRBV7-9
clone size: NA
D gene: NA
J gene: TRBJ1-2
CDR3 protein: CASSTAGPSSNNYGYTF
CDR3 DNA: TGTGCCAGCAGCACAGCGGGACCCAGTTCCAATAACTATGGCTACACCTTC

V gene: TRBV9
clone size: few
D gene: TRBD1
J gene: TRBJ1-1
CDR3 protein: CASSARDIGQGATEAFF
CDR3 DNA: TGTGCCAGCAGCGCCCGAGATATAGGACAGGGGGCAACTGAAGCTTTCTTT

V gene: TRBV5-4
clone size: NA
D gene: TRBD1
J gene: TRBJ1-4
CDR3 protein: CASSPDRGGEKLFF
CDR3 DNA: TGTGCCAGCAGCCCGGACAGGGGAGGTGAAAAACTGTTTTTT

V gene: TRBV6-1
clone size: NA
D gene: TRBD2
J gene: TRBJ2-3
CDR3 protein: CASSDRLAGPVLTDTQYF
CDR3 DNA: TGTGCCAGCAGTGATAGGCTAGCGGGGCCGGTACTCACAGATACGCAGTATTTT

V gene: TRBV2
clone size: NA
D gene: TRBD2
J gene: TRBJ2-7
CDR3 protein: CASRGREEQYF
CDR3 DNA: TGTGCCAGCAGGGGGAGGGAGGAGCAGTACTTC

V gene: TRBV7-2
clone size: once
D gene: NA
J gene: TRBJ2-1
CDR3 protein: CASSIAGQTYSNEQFF
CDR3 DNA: TGTGCCAGCAGCATTGCGGGACAGACTTATTCCAATGAGCAGTTCTTC

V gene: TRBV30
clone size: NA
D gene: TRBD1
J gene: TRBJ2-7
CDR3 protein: CAWSQPLLTGGTYEQYF
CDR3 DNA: TGTGCCTGGAGTCAACCACTCTTGACAGGGGGTACCTACGAGCAGTACTTC

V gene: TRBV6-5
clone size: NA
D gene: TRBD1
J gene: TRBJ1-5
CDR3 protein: CASSREGAFQPQHF
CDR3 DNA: TGTGCCAGCAGTCGCGAGGGGGCTTTCCAGCCCCAGCATTTT

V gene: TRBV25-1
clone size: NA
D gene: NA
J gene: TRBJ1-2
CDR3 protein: CASSVDSYGYTF
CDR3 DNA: TGTGCCAGCAGCGTGGACAGCTATGGCTACACCTTC

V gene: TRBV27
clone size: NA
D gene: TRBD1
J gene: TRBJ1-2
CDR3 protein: CASRGTGGGDGYTF
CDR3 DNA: TGTGCCAGCAGGGGGACAGGGGGTGGCGATGGCTACACCTTC

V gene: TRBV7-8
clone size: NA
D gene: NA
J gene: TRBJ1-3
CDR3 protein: CASSLNPLSGNTIYF
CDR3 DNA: TGTGCCAGCAGCTTAAATCCCCTCTCTGGAAACACCATATATTTT

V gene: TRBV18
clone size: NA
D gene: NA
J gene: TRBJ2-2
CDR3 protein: CASSPGQGNTGELFF
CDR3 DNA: TGTGCCAGCTCACCTGGGCAGGGGAACACCGGGGAGCTGTTTTTT

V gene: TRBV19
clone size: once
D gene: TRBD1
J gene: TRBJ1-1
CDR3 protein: CASRQRGRPDTEAFF
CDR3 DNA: TGTGCCAGTCGCCAAAGGGGGCGCCCGGACACTGAAGCTTTCTTT

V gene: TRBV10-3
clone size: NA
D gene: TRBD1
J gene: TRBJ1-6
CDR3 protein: CAISAGQLNSPLHF
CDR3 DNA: TGTGCCATCAGCGCGGGACAGCTTAATTCACCCCTCCACTTT

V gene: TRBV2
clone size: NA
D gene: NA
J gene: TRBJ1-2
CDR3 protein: CASTLEGTPNYGYTF
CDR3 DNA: TGTGCCAGCACCCTTGAGGGGACTCCTAACTATGGCTACACCTTC

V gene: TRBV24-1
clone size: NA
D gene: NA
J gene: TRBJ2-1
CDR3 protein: CATSERAYNEQFF
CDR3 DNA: TGTGCCACCAGTGAGAGAGCGTACAATGAGCAGTTCTTC

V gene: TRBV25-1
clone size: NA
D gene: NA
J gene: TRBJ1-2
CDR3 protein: CASSDRSPGNYGYTF
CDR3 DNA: TGTGCCAGCAGTGACCGTTCCCCAGGCAACTATGGCTACACCTTC

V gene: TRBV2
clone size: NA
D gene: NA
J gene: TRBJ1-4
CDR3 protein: CASSEALHGLDATNEKLFF
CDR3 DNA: TGTGCCAGCAGTGAAGCGCTTCACGGACTGGATGCAACTAATGAAAAACTGTTTTTT

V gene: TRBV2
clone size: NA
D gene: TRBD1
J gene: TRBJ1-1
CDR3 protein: CASILQGVDEAFF
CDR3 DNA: TGTGCCAGCATCCTACAGGGGGTGGATGAAGCTTTCTTT